These T cell receptor beta chains were read from a single sample in a study of response to subunit inactivated influenza vaccine. TCRdb reanalysed the RT-PCR reads using MiXCR and keeps one entry per CDR3 protein. The profile shows approximately 500,000 distinct CDR3 sequences, 10% to 15% of them singletons. The sample consisted of PBMCs from blood, taken more than 35 days after vaccination. These receptors were taken from a man in his fifties or sixties who received an inactivated influenza vaccine. The CDR3 runs from the conserved cysteine through the conserved F or W. A D gene is named only where the DNA matches it firmly. Some rows mark clone size as missing; the rest say once, few, many or name a class of expanded clone.

clone_size d_call j_call v_call cdr3_nt cdr3_aa
many - TRBJ2-7 TRBV6-5 TGTGCCAGCAGTTACCCGGGGTTGGAGGGAACCTCTGGGCAGTACTTC CASSYPGLEGTSGQYF
many - TRBJ2-1 TRBV6-4 TGTGCCAGCAGTGACCTAGAGCAGTTCTTC CASSDLEQFF
many - TRBJ1-2 TRBV29-1 TGCAGCGTTGAAGATTTACAGGGAAACTATGGCTACACCTTC CSVEDLQGNYGYTF
many - TRBJ2-7 TRBV7-9 TGTGCCAGCAGCTTAGGGAGGGCCTACGAGCAGTACTTC CASSLGRAYEQYF
few - TRBJ2-3 TRBV4-3 TGCGCCAGCAGCCAAGATTCGGCGGGGCTCACAGATACGCAGTATTTT CASSQDSAGLTDTQYF
many - TRBJ2-1 TRBV12-3/TRBV12-4 TGTGCCAGCGGCGCCGGGGACAATGAGCAGTTCTTC CASGAGDNEQFF
- TRBD1 TRBJ2-2 TRBV20-1 TGCAGTGCTAGAGATCTGAGACAGGGGATGGCCGGGGAGCTGTTTTTT CSARDLRQGMAGELFF
- TRBD2 TRBJ2-7 TRBV7-9 TGTGCCAGCACGACTAGCGGGGGGGTTGGGAGGATCTACGAGCAGTACTTC CASTTSGGVGRIYEQYF
many - TRBJ2-5 TRBV12-3/TRBV12-4 TGTGCCAGCAGTTTATATCTTGGGGAGACCCAGTACTTC CASSLYLGETQYF
few - TRBJ2-1 TRBV7-9 TGTGCCAGCAGCTTAAATCAGTTTTTGGATGAGCAGTTCTTC CASSLNQFLDEQFF
few TRBD2 TRBJ2-4 TRBV7-2 TGTGCCAGCAGCTTAGGGGGCGGGGGAGGTAACATTCAGTACTTC CASSLGGGGGNIQYF
few - TRBJ2-1 TRBV12-3/TRBV12-4 TGTGCCAGCAGTTTCGCGGGGCTAGGCACCGATGAGCAGTTCTTC CASSFAGLGTDEQFF
few TRBD2 TRBJ2-3 TRBV7-2 TGTGCCAGCAGCTATTCGACTAGCGTGGGTACGCAGTATTTT CASSYSTSVGTQYF